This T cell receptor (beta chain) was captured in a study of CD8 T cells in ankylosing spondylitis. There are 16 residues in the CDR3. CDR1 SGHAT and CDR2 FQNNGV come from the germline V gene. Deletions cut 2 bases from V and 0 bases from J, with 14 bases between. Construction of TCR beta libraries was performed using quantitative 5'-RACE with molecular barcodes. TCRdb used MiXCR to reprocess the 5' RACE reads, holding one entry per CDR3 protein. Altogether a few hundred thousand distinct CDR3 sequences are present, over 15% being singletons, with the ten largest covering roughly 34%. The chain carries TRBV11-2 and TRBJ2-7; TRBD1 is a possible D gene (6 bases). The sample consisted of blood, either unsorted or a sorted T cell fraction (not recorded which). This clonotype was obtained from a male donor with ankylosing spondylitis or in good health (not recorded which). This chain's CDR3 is CASSLLGQLSSYEQYF. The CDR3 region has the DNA TGTGCCAGCAGCTTACTCGGACAGTTAAGCTCCTACGAGCAGTACTTC.